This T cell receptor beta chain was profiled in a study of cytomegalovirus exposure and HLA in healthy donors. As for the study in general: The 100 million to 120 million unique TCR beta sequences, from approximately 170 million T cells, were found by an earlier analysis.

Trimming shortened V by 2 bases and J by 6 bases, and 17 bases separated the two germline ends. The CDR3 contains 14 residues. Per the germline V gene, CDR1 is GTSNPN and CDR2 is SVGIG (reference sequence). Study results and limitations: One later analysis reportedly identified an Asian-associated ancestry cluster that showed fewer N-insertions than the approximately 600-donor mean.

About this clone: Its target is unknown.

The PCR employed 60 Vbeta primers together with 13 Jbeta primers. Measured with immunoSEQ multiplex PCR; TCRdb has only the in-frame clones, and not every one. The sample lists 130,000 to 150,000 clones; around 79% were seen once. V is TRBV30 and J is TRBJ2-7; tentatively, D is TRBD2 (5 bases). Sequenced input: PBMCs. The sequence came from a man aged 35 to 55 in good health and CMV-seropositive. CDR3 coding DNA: TGTGCCTGGAGTAAGCTAGCCGGGGTCTCCGAGCAGTACTTC. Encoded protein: CAWSKLAGVSEQYF.